A single sample is the source of the 24 T cell receptor beta chains below, sequenced in a study of siplizumab effects on memory and regulatory T cells. The method was immunoSEQ multiplex PCR; TCRdb's version includes in-frame clones alone and lacks a portion of them. The sample records 90,000 to 120,000 clones, over 90% being singletons. Input material: Tregs sorted from blood. The receptor source for this set is a human donor in good health.

The chain combines TRBV7-9 with TRBJ2-3, with a tentative D call TRBD1 (5 bases). The CDR3 covers 14 residues. Deletions cut 4 bases from V and 2 bases from J, with 10 bases between. Germline values: CDR1 SEHNR, CDR2 FQNEAQ (reference sequence). The CDR3 reads CASSSQGPTDTQYF. CDR3 sequence (DNA): TGTGCCAGCAGCTCCCAGGGCCCCACAGATACGCAGTATTTT.

The chain employs TRBV20-1 and TRBJ2-5; TRBD2 is a possible D gene (6 bases). Germline V gene lookup returns CDR1 DFQATT and CDR2 SNEGSKA (reference sequence). CDR3 length equals 11 residues. V lost 4 bases and J lost 7, with 10 bases in between. Here the CDR3 reads CSAIGSRTQYF. CDR3 bases: TGCAGTGCTATCGGGAGCCGGACCCAGTACTTC.

This rearrangement joins TRBV7-2 to TRBJ2-1; TRBD2 aligns across 14 bases. V shed 6 bases, J shed 9 bases, and the junction held 7 bases outside the gene matches. This CDR3 has 15 residues. Looked up from germline, CDR1 is SGHTA and CDR2 is FQGNSA. The CDR3 DNA reads as TGTGCCAGCAGGACGGGACTAGCGGGAGTAAGTGAGCAGTTCTTC. The encoded protein is CASRTGLAGVSEQFF.

About this clone itself: This specimen includes other DNA sequences encoding the same CDR3. V is TRBV10-3 and J is TRBJ1-2, with no clear D. Germline V gene data show CDR1 as ENHRY and CDR2 as SYGVKD. This CDR3 contains 12 residues. V was pared by 4 bases and J by 3 bases, with 6 bases between. Here the CDR3 DNA reads TGTGCCATCAGTGGGCAGGACTATGGCTACACCTTC. This sequence encodes CAISGQDYGYTF.

The J gene is TRBJ1-3, the V gene TRBV11-2, with D possibly TRBD1 on 6 matching bases. This CDR3 is built from 17 residues. The germline V gene encodes CDR1 SGHAT and CDR2 FQNNGV. V was clipped by 5 bases and J by 0 bases, with 17 bases between them. The CDR3: CASSLGIDRSSGNTIYF. The CDR3 DNA reads TGTGCCAGCAGCCTAGGAATAGACAGGAGCTCTGGAAACACCATATATTTT.

The chain carries TRBV11-2 and TRBJ2-3; perhaps TRBD2 as D (5 bases). CDR1 is SGHAT and CDR2 is FQNNGV in the germline V gene. The CDR3 covers 16 residues. Trimming shortened V by 4 bases and J by 1 base, and 15 bases separated the two germline ends. The CDR3 DNA reads TGTGCCAGCAGCTCATGGACTGGAAAACGCACAGATACGCAGTATTTT. Its translation is CASSSWTGKRTDTQYF.

The CDR3 DNA follows: TGTGCCACGGGACTAGCGAGCGAGCAGTACTTC. It specifies CATGLASEQYF. This sequence joins TRBV19 and TRBJ2-7; 10 bases match TRBD2. Germline CDR1 is LNHDA and CDR2 is SQIVND (reference sequence). With V trimmed by 10 bases and J by 6 bases, 3 bases remained unmatched. The CDR3 is 11 amino acids.

The gene calls are TRBV7-9 and TRBJ1-4; tentative D call: TRBD1 (5 bases). The length of the CDR3 is 15 residues. V gave up 7 bases and J gave up 5 bases, with 17 bases separating them. The germline CDR1 and CDR2 sequences are SEHNR and FQNEAQ (reference sequence). In DNA form, the CDR3 reads TGTGCCAGCACCAATGCGGGGACGGCGAATGAAAAACTGTTTTTT. Its protein is CASTNAGTANEKLFF.

This sequence joins TRBV6-5 and TRBJ1-2; tentative D call: TRBD1 (6 bases). Germline CDR1 reads MNHEY; CDR2 reads SVGAGI. CDR3 length equals 14 residues. V was shortened by 6 bases and J by 7 bases, with 18 bases between the two germline ends. In DNA, the CDR3 is TGTGCCAGCAGCTACCTGGGGGCGGCAGGTGGCTACACCTTC. Translated: CASSYLGAAGGYTF.

The chain recombines TRBV5-1 with TRBJ1-2; 8 bases map to TRBD1. Germline V lookup: CDR1 SGHRS, CDR2 YFSETQ. Trimming cost V 3 bases and J 9 bases; bases outside gene matches: 7. CDR3 length equals 13 residues. CDR3 nucleotide sequence: TGCGCCAGCAGCTCGACAGGGGTTGATAGCTACACCTTC. It encodes CASSSTGVDSYTF.

The chain recombines TRBV14 with TRBJ1-4; 10 nucleotides line up with TRBD1. Germline trimming cut 4 bases from V and 8 bases from J; bases unmatched to any gene: 7. This CDR3 has 15 residues. CDR1 and CDR2 from the germline V gene are SGHDN and FVKESK. The CDR3 region has the DNA TGTGCCAGCAGCCCCCGGGACAGGGGCCTCGAAAAACTGTTTTTT. Translated: CASSPRDRGLEKLFF.

The chain employs TRBV11-3 and TRBJ2-7, with D hard to call. The CDR3 length is 14 residues. CDR1 and CDR2 from the germline V gene are SGHNT and YENEEA. The germline V and J ends were trimmed by 5 bases and 0 bases, with 11 bases remaining between them. Here the CDR3 reads CASSLRPYSYEQYF. The CDR3 DNA reads TGTGCCAGCAGCCTACGACCGTACTCCTACGAGCAGTACTTC.

The chain is built from TRBV18 and TRBJ2-2; D not certain. V lost 6 bases, J lost 5 bases, and 19 bases lay in between. The germline CDR1 and CDR2 sequences are KGHSH and LQKENI. The length of the CDR3 is 16 residues. The CDR3, as DNA: TGTGCCAGCTCTTTACCTGCTAGACTGAGTACCGGGGAGCTGTTTTTT. It translates to CASSLPARLSTGELFF.

The chain links TRBV19 to TRBJ2-1; 8 bases align to TRBD2. The CDR3 sequence is 15 residues long. V lost 1 base, J lost 6 bases, and 5 bases stayed unmatched. The germline V gene has CDR1 LNHDA and CDR2 SQIVND (reference sequence). CDR3 sequence (DNA): TGTGCCAGTAGTATAGCGGGGGGGCTGGGCAATGAGCAGTTCTTC. This encodes CASSIAGGLGNEQFF.

The V call is TRBV18, the J call TRBJ2-7; possibly TRBD2 for D (5 bases). The CDR3 totals 12 residues. Germline V gives CDR1 KGHSH, CDR2 LQKENI. Trimming took 3 bases from V and 12 from J, leaving 15 bases between them. The CDR3: CASSPREGVWYF. The CDR3 nucleotides read TGTGCCAGCTCACCGAGGGAAGGCGTTTGGTACTTC.

The CDR3 here is CASSPDTGHFSYEQYF. The CDR3 DNA reads TGTGCCAGCAGCCCAGACACGGGACACTTCTCCTACGAGCAGTACTTC. J is TRBJ2-7 and V is TRBV11-2; D may be TRBD1 (6 bases). Trimming took off 5 bases at V and 0 bases at J, with 17 bases between the two ends. This CDR3 has 16 amino acids. Per the germline V gene, CDR1 is SGHAT and CDR2 is FQNNGV. The full variable domain, with the rest looked up from reference TRBV11-2 and TRBJ2-7, is EAGVAQSPRYKIIEKRQSVAFWCNPISGHATLYWYQQILGQGPKLLIQFQNNGVVDDSQLPKDRFSAERLKGVDSTLKIQPAKLEDSAVYLCASSPDTGHFSYEQYFGPGTRLTVT.

The V gene is TRBV6-5, the J gene TRBJ1-2; D not resolved. CDR3 length: 14 amino acids. Germline assignment: CDR1 MNHEY and CDR2 SVGAGI. The V end was cut by 5 bases, the J end by 3 bases, with 13 bases between. The CDR3 DNA reads TGTGCCAGCAGTCCTAGGCCTGGATACTATGGCTACACCTTC. This sequence encodes CASSPRPGYYGYTF.

The CDR3 loop reads CATSVTSGGSLTDTQYF. The CDR3 DNA reads as TGTGCCACCAGCGTGACTAGCGGGGGGTCCTTGACAGATACGCAGTATTTT. The chain carries TRBV15 and TRBJ2-3, with 13 bases fitting TRBD2. Germline CDR1 is LNHNV and CDR2 is YYDKDF (reference sequence). Unmatched junction bases numbered 8, after V lost 5 bases and J lost 3 bases. This CDR3 is 17 amino acids long.

This clone showed up just once. The chain employs TRBV5-1 and TRBJ1-2, with D tentatively TRBD1 (5 bases). Trimming cost V 0 bases and J 6 bases, with 9 bases left between them. CDR1 and CDR2 from the germline V gene are SGHRS and YFSETQ. This CDR3 has 13 amino acids. The CDR3 protein is CASSLEGVDGYTF. The CDR3 coding sequence is TGCGCCAGCAGCTTGGAAGGGGTGGATGGCTACACCTTC. The full variable domain, in which reference TRBV5-1 and TRBJ1-2 provide the parts outside the CDR3, is KAGVTQTPRYLIKTRGQQVTLSCSPISGHRSVSWYQQTPGQGLQFLFEYFSETQRNKGNFPGRFSGRQFSNSRSEMNVSTLELGDSALYLCASSLEGVDGYTFGSGTRLTVV.

The chain links TRBV11-3 to TRBJ2-3; 7 nucleotides match TRBD2. V was pared by 6 bases and J by 6 bases, with 9 bases of the junction left unmatched. The CDR3 runs 14 residues. CDR1 and CDR2 (germline): SGHNT, YENEEA. This CDR3 reads CASRSTSLSDTQYF. The CDR3 coding sequence is TGTGCCAGCAGGTCGACTAGCCTTTCGGATACGCAGTATTTT.

The count of this clone is one. V gene TRBV6-6 combines with J gene TRBJ1-5; D is undetermined. The CDR3 loop spans 16 amino acids. Germline V lookup: CDR1 MNHNY, CDR2 SVGAGI (reference sequence). V was clipped by 5 bases and J by 7 bases, with 21 bases between them. The CDR3 spells CASSPHSRLSGQPQHF. The CDR3 DNA reads as TGTGCCAGCAGTCCCCACTCGCGCCTTAGTGGCCAGCCCCAGCATTTT.

The DNA of the CDR3 is TGTGCCGCAGAGGGGAGCGGGAGGGCCCGAGAGACCCAGTACTTC. It yields the protein CAAEGSGRARETQYF. The chain has TRBV7-9 and TRBJ2-5; 10 bases map to TRBD2. Germline lookup yields CDR1 SEHNR and CDR2 FQNEAQ (reference sequence). J gave up 4 bases and V 11 bases, and 13 bases lay outside the gene matches. The CDR3 totals 15 residues.

The J gene is TRBJ2-3, the V gene TRBV9; possibly TRBD1 or TRBD2 for D (5 bases each). The CDR3 runs 11 residues. The V end was cut by 3 bases, the J end by 6 bases, with 5 bases between. Germline V gene sequence: CDR1 SGDLS, CDR2 YYNGEE. This CDR3 is CASSGGDTQYF. CDR3 nucleotides: TGTGCCAGCAGCGGGGGGGATACGCAGTATTTT.

V and J are TRBV18 and TRBJ2-5; 9 positions match TRBD2. The CDR3 is made up of 15 amino acids. V was clipped by 0 bases and J by 4 bases; unmatched bases: 3. Germline V CDR1 and CDR2: KGHSH, LQKENI. The CDR3 region is CASSPPSGRLETQYF. CDR3 bases: TGTGCCAGCTCACCACCTAGCGGGAGATTAGAGACCCAGTACTTC.